The source of this TCR beta chain is a study of shared clonotypes between healthy human individuals. The ends were cut back, 4 bases at V and 2 bases at J, with 15 bases in the middle. CDR1 and CDR2 (germline): MDHEN, SYDVKM. CDR3 length: 15 amino acids. Clones were sequenced by immunoSEQ multiplex PCR, and TCRdb holds only the in-frame ones, with some missing. The sample gives approximately 460,000 clones, 60% to 80% of which show up once; about 12% is in the top ten. This chain joins TRBV28 and TRBJ2-7; D is unclear. The source material was PBMCs. This sequence originates from a woman between 35 and 50 years old in good health. Some clones in this sample may be carry-over from other donors' samples. CDR3 amino acids: CASSSPPALAYEQYF. The CDR3 bases are TGTGCCAGCAGTTCACCTCCAGCGTTAGCCTACGAGCAGTACTTC.